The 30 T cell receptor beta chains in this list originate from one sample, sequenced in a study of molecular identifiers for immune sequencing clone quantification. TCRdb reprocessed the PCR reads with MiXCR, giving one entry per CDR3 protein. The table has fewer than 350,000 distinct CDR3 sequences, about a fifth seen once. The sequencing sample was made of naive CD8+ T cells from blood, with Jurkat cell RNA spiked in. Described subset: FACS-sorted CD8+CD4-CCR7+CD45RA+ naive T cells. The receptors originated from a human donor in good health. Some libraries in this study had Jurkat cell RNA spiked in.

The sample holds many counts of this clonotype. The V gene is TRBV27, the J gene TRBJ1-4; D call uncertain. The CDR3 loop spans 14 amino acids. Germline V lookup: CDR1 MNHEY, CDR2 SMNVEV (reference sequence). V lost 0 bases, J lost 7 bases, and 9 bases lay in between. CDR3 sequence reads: CASSLSTLGEKLFF. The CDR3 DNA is TGTGCCAGCAGTTTATCGACTCTAGGTGAAAAACTGTTTTTT.

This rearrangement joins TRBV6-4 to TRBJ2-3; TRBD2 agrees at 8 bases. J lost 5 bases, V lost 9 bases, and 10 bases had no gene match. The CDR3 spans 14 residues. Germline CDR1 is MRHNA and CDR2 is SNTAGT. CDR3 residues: CASRVFLAGDTQYF. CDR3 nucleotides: TGTGCCAGTCGTGTCTTCCTAGCGGGAGATACGCAGTATTTT.

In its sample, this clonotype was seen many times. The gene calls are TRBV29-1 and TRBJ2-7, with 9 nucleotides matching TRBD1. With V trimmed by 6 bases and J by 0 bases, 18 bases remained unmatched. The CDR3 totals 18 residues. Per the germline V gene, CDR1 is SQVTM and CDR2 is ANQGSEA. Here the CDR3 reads CSVGKFPGQGEASYEQYF. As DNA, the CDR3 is TGCAGCGTGGGCAAGTTCCCGGGACAGGGTGAGGCCTCCTACGAGCAGTACTTC.

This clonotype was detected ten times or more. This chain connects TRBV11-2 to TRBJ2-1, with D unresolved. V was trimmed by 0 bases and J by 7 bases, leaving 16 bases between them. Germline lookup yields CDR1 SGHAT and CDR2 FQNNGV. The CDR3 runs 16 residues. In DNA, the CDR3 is TGTGCCAGCAGCTTAGAAGCCTACGGAAACTTTAATGAGCAGTTCTTC. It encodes CASSLEAYGNFNEQFF. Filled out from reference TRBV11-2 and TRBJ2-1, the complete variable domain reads EAGVAQSPRYKIIEKRQSVAFWCNPISGHATLYWYQQILGQGPKLLIQFQNNGVVDDSQLPKDRFSAERLKGVDSTLKIQPAKLEDSAVYLCASSLEAYGNFNEQFFGPGTRLTVL.

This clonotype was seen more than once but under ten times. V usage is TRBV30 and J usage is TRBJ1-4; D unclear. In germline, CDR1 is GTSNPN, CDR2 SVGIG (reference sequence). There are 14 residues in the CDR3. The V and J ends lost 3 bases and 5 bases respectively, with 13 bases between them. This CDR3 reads CAWSALTENEKLFF. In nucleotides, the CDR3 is TGTGCCTGGAGCGCACTGACGGAGAATGAAAAACTGTTTTTT.

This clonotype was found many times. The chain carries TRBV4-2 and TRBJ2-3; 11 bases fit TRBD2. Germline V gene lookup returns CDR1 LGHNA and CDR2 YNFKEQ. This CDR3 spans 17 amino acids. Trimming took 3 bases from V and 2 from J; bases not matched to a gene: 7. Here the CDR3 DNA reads TGTGCCAGCAGCCACCCCGGACTAGCGGGCCCCACAGATACGCAGTATTTT. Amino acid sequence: CASSHPGLAGPTDTQYF.

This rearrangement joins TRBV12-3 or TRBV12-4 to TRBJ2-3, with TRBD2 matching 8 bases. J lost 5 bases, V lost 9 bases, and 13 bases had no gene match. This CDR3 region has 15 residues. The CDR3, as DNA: TGTGCCAGTATGAAGGGACTAGTGCATTTAGATACGCAGTATTTT. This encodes CASMKGLVHLDTQYF.

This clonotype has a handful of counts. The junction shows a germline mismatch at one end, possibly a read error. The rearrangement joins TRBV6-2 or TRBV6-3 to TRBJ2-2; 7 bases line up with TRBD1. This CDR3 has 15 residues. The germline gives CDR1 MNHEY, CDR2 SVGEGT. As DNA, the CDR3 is TGTGCCAACAGTTATAGGACAGGATACACCGGGGAGCTGTTTTTT. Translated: CANSYRTGYTGELFF.

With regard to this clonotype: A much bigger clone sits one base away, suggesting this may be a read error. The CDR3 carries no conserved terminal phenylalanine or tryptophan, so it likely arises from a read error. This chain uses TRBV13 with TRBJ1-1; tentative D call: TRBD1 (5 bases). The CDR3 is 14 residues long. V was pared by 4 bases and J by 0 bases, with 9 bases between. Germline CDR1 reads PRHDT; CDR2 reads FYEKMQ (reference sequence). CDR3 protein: CASSSGLMNTEAFL. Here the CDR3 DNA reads TGTGCCAGCAGCTCGGGACTGATGAACACTGAAGCTTTCCTT.

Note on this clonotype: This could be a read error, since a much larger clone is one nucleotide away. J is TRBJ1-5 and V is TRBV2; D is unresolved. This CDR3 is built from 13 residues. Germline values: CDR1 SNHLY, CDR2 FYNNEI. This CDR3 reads CASSEAIRQSQHF. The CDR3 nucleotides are TGTGCCAGCAGTGAAGCTATTCGTCAGTCCCAGCATTTT.

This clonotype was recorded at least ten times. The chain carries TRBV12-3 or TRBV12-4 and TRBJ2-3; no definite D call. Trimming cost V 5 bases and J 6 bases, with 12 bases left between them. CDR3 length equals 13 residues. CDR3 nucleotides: TGTGCCAGCAGTATTGATCCCCGGGATACGCAGTATTTT. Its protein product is CASSIDPRDTQYF.

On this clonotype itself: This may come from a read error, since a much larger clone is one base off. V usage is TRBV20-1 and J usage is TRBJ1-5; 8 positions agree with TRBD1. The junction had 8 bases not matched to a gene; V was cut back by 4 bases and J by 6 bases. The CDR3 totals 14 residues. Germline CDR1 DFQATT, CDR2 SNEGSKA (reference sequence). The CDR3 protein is CSATRQGRSQPQHF. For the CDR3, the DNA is TGCAGTGCTACGAGACAGGGGAGGAGTCAGCCCCAGCATTTT.

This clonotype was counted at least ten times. The CDR3 DNA reads as TGTGCCACTTCGGGGGGACAGGGACTATCCTACGAGCAGTACTTC. Residues: CATSGGQGLSYEQYF. The chain combines TRBV19 with TRBJ2-7; 9 positions match TRBD1. The V and J ends lost 10 bases and 1 base, in that order; junction bases with no gene match: 11. Germline CDR1 and CDR2: LNHDA and SQIVND (reference sequence). This CDR3 is 15 amino acids long.

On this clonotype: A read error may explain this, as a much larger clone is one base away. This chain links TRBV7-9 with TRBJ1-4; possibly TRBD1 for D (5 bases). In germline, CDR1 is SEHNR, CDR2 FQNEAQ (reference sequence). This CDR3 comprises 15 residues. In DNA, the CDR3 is TGTGCCAACAGCTTACCCGGGGGATCTAATGAAAAACTGTTTTTT. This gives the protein CANSLPGGSNEKLFF.

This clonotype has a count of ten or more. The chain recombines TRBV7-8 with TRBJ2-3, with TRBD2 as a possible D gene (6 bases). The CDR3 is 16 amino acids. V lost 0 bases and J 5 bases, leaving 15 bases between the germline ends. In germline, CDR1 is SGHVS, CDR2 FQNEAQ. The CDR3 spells CASSLAGGSDGDTQYF. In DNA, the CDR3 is TGTGCCAGCAGCTTAGCGGGGGGATCCGATGGAGATACGCAGTATTTT.

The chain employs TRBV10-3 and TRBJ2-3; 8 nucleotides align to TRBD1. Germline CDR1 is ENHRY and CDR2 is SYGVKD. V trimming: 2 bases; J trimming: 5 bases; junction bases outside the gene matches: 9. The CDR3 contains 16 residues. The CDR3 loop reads CAISEPPGTGEDTQYF. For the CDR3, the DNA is TGTGCCATCAGTGAGCCGCCCGGGACAGGTGAAGATACGCAGTATTTT.

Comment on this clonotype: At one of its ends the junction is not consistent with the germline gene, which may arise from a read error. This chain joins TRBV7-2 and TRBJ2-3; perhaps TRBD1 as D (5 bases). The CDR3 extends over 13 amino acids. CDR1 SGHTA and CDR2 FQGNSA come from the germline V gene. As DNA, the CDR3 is TGTGCCAGCAGCTTAGCGCTGACAGATACGCGGTATTTT. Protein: CASSLALTDTRYF.

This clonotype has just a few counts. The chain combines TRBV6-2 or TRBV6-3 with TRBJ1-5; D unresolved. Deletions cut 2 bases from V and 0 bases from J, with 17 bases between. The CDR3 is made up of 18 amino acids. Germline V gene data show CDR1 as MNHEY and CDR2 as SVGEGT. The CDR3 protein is CASSYSRDIVFSNQPQHF. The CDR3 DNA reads TGTGCCAGCAGTTACAGCCGGGATATCGTATTTAGCAATCAGCCCCAGCATTTT.

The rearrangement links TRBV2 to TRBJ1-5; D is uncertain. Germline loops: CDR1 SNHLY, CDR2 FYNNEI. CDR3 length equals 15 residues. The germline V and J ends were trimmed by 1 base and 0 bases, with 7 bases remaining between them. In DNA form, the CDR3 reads TGTGCCAGCAGTGAAGAGCTTTATAGCAATCAGCCCCAGCATTTT. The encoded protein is CASSEELYSNQPQHF.

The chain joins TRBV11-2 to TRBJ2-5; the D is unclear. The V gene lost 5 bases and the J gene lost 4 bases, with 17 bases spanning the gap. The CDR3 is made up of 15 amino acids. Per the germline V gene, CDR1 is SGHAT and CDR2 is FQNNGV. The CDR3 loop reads CASSPGVGSVETQYF. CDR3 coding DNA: TGTGCCAGCAGCCCAGGCGTGGGATCGGTAGAGACCCAGTACTTC.

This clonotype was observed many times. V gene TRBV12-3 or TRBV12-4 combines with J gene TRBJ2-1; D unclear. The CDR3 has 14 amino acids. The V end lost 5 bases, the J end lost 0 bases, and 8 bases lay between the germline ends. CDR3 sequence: CASSKRSSYNEQFF. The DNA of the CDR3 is TGTGCCAGCAGTAAGAGGAGCTCCTACAATGAGCAGTTCTTC.

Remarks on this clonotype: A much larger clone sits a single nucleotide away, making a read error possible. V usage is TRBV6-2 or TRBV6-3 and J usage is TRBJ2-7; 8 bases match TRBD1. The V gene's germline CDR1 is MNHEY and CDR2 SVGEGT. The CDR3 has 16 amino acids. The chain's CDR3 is CAGSARQGIFTYEQYF. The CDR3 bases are TGTGCCGGCAGTGCCCGACAGGGGATTTTCACCTACGAGCAGTACTTC.

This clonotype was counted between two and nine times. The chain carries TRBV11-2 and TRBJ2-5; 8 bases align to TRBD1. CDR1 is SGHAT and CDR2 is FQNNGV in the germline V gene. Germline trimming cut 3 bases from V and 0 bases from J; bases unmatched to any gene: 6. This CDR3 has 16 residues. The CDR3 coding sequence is TGTGCCAGCAGCTTGGGACAGGCCCAAAACCAAGAGACCCAGTACTTC. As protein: CASSLGQAQNQETQYF. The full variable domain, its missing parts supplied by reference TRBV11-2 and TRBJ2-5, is EAGVAQSPRYKIIEKRQSVAFWCNPISGHATLYWYQQILGQGPKLLIQFQNNGVVDDSQLPKDRFSAERLKGVDSTLKIQPAKLEDSAVYLCASSLGQAQNQETQYFGPGTRLLVL.

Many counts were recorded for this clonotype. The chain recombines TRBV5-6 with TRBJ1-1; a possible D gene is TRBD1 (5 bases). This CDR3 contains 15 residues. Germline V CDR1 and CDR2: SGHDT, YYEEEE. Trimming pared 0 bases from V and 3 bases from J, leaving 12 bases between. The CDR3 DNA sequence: TGTGCCAGCAGCTTGGCCCTTGGCAGGGACACTGAAGCTTTCTTT. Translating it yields CASSLALGRDTEAFF.

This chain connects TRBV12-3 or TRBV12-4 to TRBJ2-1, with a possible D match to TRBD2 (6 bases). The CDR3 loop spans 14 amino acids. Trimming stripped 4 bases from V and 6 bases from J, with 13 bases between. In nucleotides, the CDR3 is TGTGCCAGCAGTTCGCGGAGGCGGGGCAATGAGCAGTTCTTC. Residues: CASSSRRRGNEQFF.

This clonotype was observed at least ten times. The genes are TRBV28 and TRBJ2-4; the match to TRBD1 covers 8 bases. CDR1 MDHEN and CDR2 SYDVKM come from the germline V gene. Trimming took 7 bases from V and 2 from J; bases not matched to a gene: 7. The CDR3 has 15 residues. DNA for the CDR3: TGTGCCAGCACTTACCGACAGGGGCCCAAAAACATTCAGTACTTC. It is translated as CASTYRQGPKNIQYF.

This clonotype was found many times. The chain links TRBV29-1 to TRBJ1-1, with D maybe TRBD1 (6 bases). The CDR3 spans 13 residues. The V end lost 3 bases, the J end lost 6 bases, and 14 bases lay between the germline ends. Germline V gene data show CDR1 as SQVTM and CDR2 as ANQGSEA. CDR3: CSVERPGDAEAFF. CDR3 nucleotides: TGCAGCGTTGAGCGCCCAGGGGATGCTGAAGCTTTCTTT.

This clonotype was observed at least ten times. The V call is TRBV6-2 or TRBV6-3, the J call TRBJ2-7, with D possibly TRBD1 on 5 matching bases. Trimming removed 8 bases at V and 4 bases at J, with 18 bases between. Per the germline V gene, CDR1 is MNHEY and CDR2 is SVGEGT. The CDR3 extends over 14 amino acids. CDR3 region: CASSGPKRGYEQYF. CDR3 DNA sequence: TGTGCCAGCTCCGGGCCGAAAAGGGGATACGAGCAGTACTTC.

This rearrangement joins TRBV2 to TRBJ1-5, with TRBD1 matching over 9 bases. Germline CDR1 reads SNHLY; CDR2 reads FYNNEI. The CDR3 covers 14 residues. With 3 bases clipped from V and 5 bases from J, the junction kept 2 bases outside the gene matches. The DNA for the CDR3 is TGTGCCAGCAGTGAGGGACAGGGATATCAGCCCCAGCATTTT. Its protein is CASSEGQGYQPQHF.

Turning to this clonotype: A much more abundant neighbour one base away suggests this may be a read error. DNA of the CDR3: TGCGCCAGCAGCCAAGATCGGACAGCAACTAATGAAAACCTGTTTTTT. It is translated as CASSQDRTATNENLFF. The chain joins TRBV4-3 to TRBJ1-4; maybe TRBD1 (6 bases). Germline V lookup: CDR1 LGHNA, CDR2 YSLEER. The CDR3 has 16 amino acids.